The clone carrying this T cell receptor beta chain occurred once. What it recognizes is unknown. This specimen belongs to a study of Ad26.COV2.S vaccination and SARS-CoV-2 variants. The study's findings and limits: In TCR breadth and depth analyses, total T cell responses may have been underestimated. Ad26.COV2.S recipients had broader spike-specific TCRs (P = 0.0014).

The treatment was: about 20 received Ad26.COV2.S at low or high dose, single or two shots; 5 received placebo; per-sample allocation not given. Collection of the samples took place on day 63 after the first injection of vaccine or placebo. The CDR3 covers 15 residues. Germline loops: CDR1 MGHRA, CDR2 YSYEKL. Trimming pared 3 bases from V and 0 bases from J, leaving 9 bases between. Assay used: immunoSEQ multiplex PCR; TCRdb lists only in-frame clones, some missing. The repertoire holds about 500,000 clones, 80% to 90% seen once, with about 1.7% in the top ten. This TCR was recovered from a person aged 18-65 years who received the Ad26.COV2.S COVID-19 vaccine or a placebo. The input for sequencing was peripheral blood, taken in a trial of Ad26.COV2.S vaccine versus placebo. The genes are TRBV4-1 and TRBJ1-3; D remains ambiguous. Here the CDR3 DNA reads TGCGCCAGCAGCCAGCAGTCCGCCTCTGGAAACACCATATATTTT. Amino acid sequence: CASSQQSASGNTIYF.